The clone carrying this TCR beta chain has more than one count but fewer than ten. Its target is not known. This entry belongs to a study of beta chain features in type 1 diabetes. Study-wide background: Sorted cell examination encompassed approximately 110 million cells across all samples.

The V end was cut by 0 bases, the J end by 2 bases, with 8 bases between. Germline V gene sequence: CDR1 SGDLS, CDR2 YYNGEE. This CDR3 has 14 amino acids. All of the isolated RNA was reverse transcribed, so expressed TCRB transcripts were sequenced. The assay was immunoSEQ multiplex PCR, and TCRdb's table has in-frame clones only and misses some. The sample includes around 40,000 clones, approximately 56% of them seen just once. Averaging around 110 mL, one heparinised blood draw came from each individual donor. Study-level results: In comparison with healthy donors, patients had naive, central memory and Treg TCRB repertoires that appeared more similar.

The chain carries TRBV9 and TRBJ1-1; possibly TRBD1 for D (5 bases). The origin of this receptor is a woman between 18 and 29 years old in good health. Specimen: Tregs from blood. The CDR3 region is CASSVEGFNTEAFF. CDR3 sequence (DNA): TGTGCCAGCAGCGTAGAGGGGTTTAACACTGAAGCTTTCTTT.